This TCR beta chain was sequenced during a study of cytomegalovirus exposure and HLA in healthy donors. The PCR was carried out with 60 Vbeta primers and 13 Jbeta primers. Clones were sequenced by immunoSEQ multiplex PCR, and TCRdb holds only the in-frame ones, with some missing. The sample records 110,000 to 150,000 clones, around 9.7% being singletons. About this clone itself: Its specificity is unknown.

Germline CDR1 reads MRHNA; CDR2 reads SNTAGT. The ends lost 3 bases at V and 2 bases at J; junction bases unmatched: 1. The CDR3 extends over 15 amino acids. Study-wide points: Common viral pathogens seemed, in a later analysis, to connect with several of the most significant clusters.

The source is a man aged 50 to 60 in good health and CMV-seronegative. Sequencing was performed on PBMCs. The chain combines TRBV6-4 with TRBJ2-2, with 9 bases identical to TRBD1. CDR3 bases: TGTGCCAGCAGTGAGACAGGGGGAAACACCGGGGAGCTGTTTTTT. It yields the protein CASSETGGNTGELFF.